The sequence of this TCR beta chain was determined in a study of T cells in Graves' hyperthyroidism and ophthalmopathy. The investigators amplified TCR beta CDR3 regions from RNA transcripts. The HTBI primer set served for first-round RT-PCR of the TCR CDR3. TCRdb analysed the multiplex PCR reads with MiXCR anew, one entry per CDR3 protein. The sample lists 600,000 to 700,000 distinct CDR3 sequences; roughly 14% were seen once. In the ophthalmopathy cohort, Clinical Activity Score was at least 3, NOSPECS grade at least 4, and duration under 3 months. Exclusions: uncontrolled infection, other autoimmune disease, pregnancy, lactation. Diagnostic decisions used clinical symptoms, serum thyroxine and TRAb, thyroid ultrasound and orbital computed tomography. This CDR3 is 13 amino acids long. V trimming: 6 bases; J trimming: 4 bases; junction bases outside the gene matches: 3. Germline V gene data show CDR1 as ENHRY and CDR2 as SYGVKD.

Sequenced: blood. The sequence was collected from a woman aged 40 to 55 with Graves' ophthalmopathy. The chain uses TRBV10-3 and TRBJ1-5; 7 bases align to TRBD1. CDR3 loop: CAIRDRRNQPQHF. CDR3 coding DNA: TGTGCCATCAGGGACAGGCGTAATCAGCCCCAGCATTTT.